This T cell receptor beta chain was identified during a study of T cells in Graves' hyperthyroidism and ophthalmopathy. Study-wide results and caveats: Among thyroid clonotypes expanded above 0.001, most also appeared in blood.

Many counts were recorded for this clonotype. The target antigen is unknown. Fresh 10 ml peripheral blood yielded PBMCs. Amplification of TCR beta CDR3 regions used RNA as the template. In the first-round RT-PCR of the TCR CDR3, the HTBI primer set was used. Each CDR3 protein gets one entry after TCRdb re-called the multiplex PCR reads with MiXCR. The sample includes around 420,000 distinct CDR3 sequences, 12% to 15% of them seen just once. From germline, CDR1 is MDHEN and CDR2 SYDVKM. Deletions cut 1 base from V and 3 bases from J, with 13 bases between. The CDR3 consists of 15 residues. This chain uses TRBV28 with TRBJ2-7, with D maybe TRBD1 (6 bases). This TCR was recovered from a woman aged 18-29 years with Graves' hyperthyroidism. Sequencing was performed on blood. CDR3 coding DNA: TGTGCCAGCAGTTTATCCCGGACAGCCTTCTACGAGCAGTACTTC. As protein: CASSLSRTAFYEQYF.